This TCR beta chain was obtained from a study of blood T cell repertoires in COVID-19. This clone was recorded once. The CDR3 spans 12 residues. Trimming pared 4 bases from V and 1 base from J, leaving 4 bases between. CDR1 MGHDK and CDR2 SYGVNS come from the germline V gene. The assay was immunoSEQ multiplex PCR, and TCRdb's table has in-frame clones only and misses some. The repertoire holds approximately 74,000 clones, with roughly 80% as singletons. The V gene is TRBV25-1, the J gene TRBJ1-2; no definite D call. The TCR originated in a woman at least 80 years old with active or convalescent COVID-19. Sequenced sample: peripheral blood. CDR3 protein: CASSAYNYGYTF. In DNA, the CDR3 is TGTGCCAGCAGTGCCTATAACTATGGCTACACCTTC.